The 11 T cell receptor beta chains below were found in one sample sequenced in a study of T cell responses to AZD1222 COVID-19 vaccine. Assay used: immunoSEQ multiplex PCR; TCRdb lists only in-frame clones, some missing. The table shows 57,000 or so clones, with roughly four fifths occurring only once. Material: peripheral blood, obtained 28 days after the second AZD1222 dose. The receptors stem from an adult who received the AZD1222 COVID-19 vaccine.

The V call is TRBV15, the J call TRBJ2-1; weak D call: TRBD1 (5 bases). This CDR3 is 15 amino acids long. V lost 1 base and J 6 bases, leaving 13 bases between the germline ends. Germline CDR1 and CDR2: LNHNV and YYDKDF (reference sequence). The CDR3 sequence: CATSRAQQGGNEQFF. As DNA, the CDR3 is TGTGCCACCAGCAGAGCCCAGCAGGGCGGCAATGAGCAGTTCTTC.

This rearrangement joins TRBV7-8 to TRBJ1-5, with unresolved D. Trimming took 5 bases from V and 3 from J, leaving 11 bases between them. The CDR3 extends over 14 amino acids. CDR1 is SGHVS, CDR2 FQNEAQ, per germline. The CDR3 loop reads CASSPQDFNQPQHF. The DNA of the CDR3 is TGTGCCAGCAGCCCCCAGGACTTCAATCAGCCCCAGCATTTT.

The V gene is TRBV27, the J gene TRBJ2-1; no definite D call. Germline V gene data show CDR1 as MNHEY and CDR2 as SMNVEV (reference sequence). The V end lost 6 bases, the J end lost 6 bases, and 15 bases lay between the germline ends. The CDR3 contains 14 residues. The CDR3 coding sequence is TGTGCCAGCAGGTCACCGGAGTTCCCCAATGAGCAGTTCTTC. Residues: CASRSPEFPNEQFF.

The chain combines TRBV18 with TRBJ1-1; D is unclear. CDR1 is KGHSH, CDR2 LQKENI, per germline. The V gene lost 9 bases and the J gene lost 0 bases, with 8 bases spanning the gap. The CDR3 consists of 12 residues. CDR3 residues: CASETLNTEAFF. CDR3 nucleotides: TGTGCCAGTGAGACGTTGAACACTGAAGCTTTCTTT.

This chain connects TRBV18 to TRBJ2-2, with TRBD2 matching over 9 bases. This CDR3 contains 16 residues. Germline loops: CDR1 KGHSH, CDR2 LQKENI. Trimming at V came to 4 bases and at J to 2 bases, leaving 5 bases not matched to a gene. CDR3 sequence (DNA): TGTGCCAGCTCACTACGACTAGCGGCCAACACCGGGGAGCTGTTTTTT. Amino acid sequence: CASSLRLAANTGELFF.

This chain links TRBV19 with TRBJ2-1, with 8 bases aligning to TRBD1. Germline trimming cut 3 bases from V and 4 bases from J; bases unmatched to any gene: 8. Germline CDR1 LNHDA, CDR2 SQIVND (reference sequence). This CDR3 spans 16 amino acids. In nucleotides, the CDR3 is TGTGCCAGTAGTATTAGGGCAGGGGGCGGGTACAATGAGCAGTTCTTC. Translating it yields CASSIRAGGGYNEQFF.

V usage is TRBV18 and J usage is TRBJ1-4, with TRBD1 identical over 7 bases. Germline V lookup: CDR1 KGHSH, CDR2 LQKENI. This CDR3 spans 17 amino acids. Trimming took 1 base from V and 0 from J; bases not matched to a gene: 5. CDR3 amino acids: CASSPQKGTATNEKLFF. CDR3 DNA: TGTGCCAGCTCACCACAAAAGGGGACAGCAACTAATGAAAAACTGTTTTTT.

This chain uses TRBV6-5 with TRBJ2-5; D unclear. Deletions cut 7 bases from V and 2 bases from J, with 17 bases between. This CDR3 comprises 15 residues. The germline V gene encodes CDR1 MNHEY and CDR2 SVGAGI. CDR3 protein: CASTLKWAAQETQYF. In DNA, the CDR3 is TGTGCCAGCACCTTGAAATGGGCAGCACAAGAGACCCAGTACTTC.

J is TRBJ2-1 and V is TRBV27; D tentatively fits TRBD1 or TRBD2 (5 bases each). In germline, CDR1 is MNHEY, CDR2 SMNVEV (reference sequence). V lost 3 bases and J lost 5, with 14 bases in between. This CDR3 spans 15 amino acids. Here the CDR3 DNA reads TGTGCCAGCAGTTTGGGGTATTTGGGACACAATGAGCAGTTCTTC. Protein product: CASSLGYLGHNEQFF.

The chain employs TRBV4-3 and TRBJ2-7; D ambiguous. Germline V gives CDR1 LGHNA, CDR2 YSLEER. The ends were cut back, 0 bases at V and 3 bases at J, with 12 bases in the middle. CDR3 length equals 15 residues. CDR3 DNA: TGCGCCAGCAGCCAAGAACTCGGTACCTTCTACGAGCAGTACTTC. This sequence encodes CASSQELGTFYEQYF.

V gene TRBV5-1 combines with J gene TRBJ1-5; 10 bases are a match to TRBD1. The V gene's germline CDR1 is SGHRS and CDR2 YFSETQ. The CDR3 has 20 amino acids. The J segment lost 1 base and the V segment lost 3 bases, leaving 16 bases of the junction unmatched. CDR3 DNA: TGCGCCAGCAGCTCCCTACCTGCGACAGGGGGCCCGGCAAGCAATCAGCCCCAGCATTTT. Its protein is CASSSLPATGGPASNQPQHF.